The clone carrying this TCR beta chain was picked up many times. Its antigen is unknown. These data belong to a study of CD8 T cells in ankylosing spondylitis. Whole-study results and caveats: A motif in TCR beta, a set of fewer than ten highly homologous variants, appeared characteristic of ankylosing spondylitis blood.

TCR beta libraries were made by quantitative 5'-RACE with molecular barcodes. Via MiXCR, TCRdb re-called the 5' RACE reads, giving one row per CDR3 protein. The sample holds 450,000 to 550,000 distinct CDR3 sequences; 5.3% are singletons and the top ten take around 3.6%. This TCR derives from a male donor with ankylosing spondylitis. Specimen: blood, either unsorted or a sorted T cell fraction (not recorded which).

CDR3 in amino acids: CASSLEGVWGTEAFF. In nucleotides, the CDR3 is TGTGCCAGCAGCTTAGAGGGGGTCTGGGGCACTGAAGCTTTCTTT. The gene calls are TRBV7-2 and TRBJ1-1; a weak D match, TRBD1 (6 bases). CDR3 length equals 15 residues. Germline V CDR1 and CDR2: SGHTA, FQGNSA. Trimming took off 1 base at V and 4 bases at J, with 13 bases between the two ends.